The source of this T cell receptor beta chain is a study of tumor-infiltrating lymphocytes in localized non-small cell lung cancer. Study-level points and caveats: No link was found between tumor T-cell fraction and recurrence-free survival.

Using immunoSEQ multiplex PCR, the repertoire was profiled, and TCRdb retains in-frame clones only, with some absent. In the table there are several thousand clones, about three quarters of which are singletons. This clone was recorded only once. The antigen remains undetermined. Material: lung tumor tissue. The source is a human donor with non-small cell lung cancer.

The CDR3 sequence is CASSDRGYEKLFF. The CDR3 DNA follows: TGTGCCAGCAGTGACAGGGGGTATGAAAAACTGTTTTTT. The chain links TRBV27 to TRBJ1-4; 9 bases are a match to TRBD1. V gave up 5 bases and J gave up 6 bases; unmatched junction bases: 1. This CDR3 is 13 amino acids long. Per germline, CDR1 MNHEY and CDR2 SMNVEV (reference sequence). Full variable domain (rest looked up from reference TRBV27 and TRBJ1-4): EAQVTQNPRYLITVTGKKLTVTCSQNMNHEYMSWYRQDPGLGLRQIYYSMNVEVTDKGDVPEGYKVSRKEKRNFPLILESPSPNQTSLYFCASSDRGYEKLFFGSGTQLSVL.